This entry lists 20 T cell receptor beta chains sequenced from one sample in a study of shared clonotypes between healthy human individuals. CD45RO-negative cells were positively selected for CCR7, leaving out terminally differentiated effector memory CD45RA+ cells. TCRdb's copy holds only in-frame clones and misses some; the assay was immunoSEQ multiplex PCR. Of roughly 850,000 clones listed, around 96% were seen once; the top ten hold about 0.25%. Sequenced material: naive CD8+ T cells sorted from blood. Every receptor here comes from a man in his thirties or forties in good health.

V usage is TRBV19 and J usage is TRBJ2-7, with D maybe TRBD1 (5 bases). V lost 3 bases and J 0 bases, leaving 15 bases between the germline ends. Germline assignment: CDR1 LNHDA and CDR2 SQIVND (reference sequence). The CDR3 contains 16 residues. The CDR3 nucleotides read TGTGCCAGTAGTATCAGGGTCGGACGGCCCTCCTACGAGCAGTACTTC. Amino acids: CASSIRVGRPSYEQYF.

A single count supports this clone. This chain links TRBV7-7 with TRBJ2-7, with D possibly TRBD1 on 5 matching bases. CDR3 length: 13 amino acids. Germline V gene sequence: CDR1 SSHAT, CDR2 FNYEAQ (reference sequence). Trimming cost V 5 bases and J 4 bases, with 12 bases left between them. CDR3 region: CASSPGSGYEQYF. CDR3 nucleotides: TGTGCCAGCAGCCCAGGGTCGGGTTACGAGCAGTACTTC.

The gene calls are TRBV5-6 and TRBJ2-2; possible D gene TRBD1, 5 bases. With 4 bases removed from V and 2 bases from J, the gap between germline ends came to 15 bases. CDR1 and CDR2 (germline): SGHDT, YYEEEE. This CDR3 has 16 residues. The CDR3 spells CASSLKGADNTGELFF. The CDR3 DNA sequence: TGTGCCAGCAGCCTCAAAGGGGCAGATAACACCGGGGAGCTGTTTTTT. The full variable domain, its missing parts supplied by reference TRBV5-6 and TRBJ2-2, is DAGVTQSPTHLIKTRGQQVTLRCSPKSGHDTVSWYQQALGQGPQFIFQYYEEEERQRGNFPDRFSGHQFPNYSSELNVNALLLGDSALYLCASSLKGADNTGELFFGEGSRLTVL.

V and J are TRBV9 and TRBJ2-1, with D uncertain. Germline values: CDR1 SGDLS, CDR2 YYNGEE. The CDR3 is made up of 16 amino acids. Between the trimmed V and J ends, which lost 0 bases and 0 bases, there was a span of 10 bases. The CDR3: CASSVEGSSSYNEQFF. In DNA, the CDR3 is TGTGCCAGCAGCGTAGAAGGGTCGAGCTCCTACAATGAGCAGTTCTTC.

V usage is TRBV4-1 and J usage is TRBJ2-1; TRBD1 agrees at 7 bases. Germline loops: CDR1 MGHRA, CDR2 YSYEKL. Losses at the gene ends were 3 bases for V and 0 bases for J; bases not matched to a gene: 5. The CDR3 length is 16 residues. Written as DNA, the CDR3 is TGCGCCAGCAGCCACAGGGACAGTAGCTCCTACAATGAGCAGTTCTTC. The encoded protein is CASSHRDSSSYNEQFF.

The CDR3 here is CATSRVGTDQETQYF. The CDR3 coding sequence is TGTGCCACCAGCAGAGTTGGTACGGACCAAGAGACCCAGTACTTC. V usage is TRBV15 and J usage is TRBJ2-5; D is unresolved. From germline, CDR1 is LNHNV and CDR2 YYDKDF (reference sequence). There are 15 residues in the CDR3. Trimming shortened V by 1 base and J by 0 bases, and 9 bases separated the two germline ends.

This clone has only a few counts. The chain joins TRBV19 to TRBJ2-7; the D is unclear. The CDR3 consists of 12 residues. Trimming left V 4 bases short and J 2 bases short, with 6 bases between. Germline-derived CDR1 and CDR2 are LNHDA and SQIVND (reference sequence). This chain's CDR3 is CASSTITYEQYF. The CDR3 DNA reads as TGTGCCAGTAGTACAATTACCTACGAGCAGTACTTC.

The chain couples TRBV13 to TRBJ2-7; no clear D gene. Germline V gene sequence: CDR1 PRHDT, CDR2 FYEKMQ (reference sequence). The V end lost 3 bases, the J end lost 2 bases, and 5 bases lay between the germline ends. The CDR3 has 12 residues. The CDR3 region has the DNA TGTGCCAGCAGCTTCGGAACCTACGAGCAGTACTTC. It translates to CASSFGTYEQYF.

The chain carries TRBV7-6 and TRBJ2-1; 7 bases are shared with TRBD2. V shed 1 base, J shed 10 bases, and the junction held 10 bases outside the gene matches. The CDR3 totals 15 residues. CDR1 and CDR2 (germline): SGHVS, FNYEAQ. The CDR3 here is CASSLEGGSYKEQFF. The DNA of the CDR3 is TGTGCCAGCAGCTTAGAAGGCGGGAGCTATAAAGAGCAGTTCTTC. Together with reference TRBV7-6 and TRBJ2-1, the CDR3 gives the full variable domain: GAGVSQSPRYKVTKRGQDVALRCDPISGHVSLYWYRQALGQGPEFLTYFNYEAQQDKSGLPNDRFSAERPEGSISTLTIQRTEQRDSAMYRCASSLEGGSYKEQFFGPGTRLTVL.

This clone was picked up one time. The CDR3 loop reads CASSELDRVTEAFF. Here the CDR3 DNA reads TGTGCCAGCAGTGAACTGGACAGGGTAACTGAAGCTTTCTTT. V and J are TRBV6-1 and TRBJ1-1; 8 bases are shared with TRBD1. CDR1 MNHNS and CDR2 SASEGT come from the germline V gene. Trimming cost V 2 bases and J 5 bases; bases outside gene matches: 4. CDR3 length equals 14 residues.

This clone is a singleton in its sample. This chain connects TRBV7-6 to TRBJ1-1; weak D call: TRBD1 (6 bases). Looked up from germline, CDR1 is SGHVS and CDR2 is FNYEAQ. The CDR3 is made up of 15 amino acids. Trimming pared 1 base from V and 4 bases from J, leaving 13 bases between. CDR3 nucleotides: TGTGCCAGCAGCTTAGATCGGTCAGGGGCCACTGAAGCTTTCTTT. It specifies CASSLDRSGATEAFF.

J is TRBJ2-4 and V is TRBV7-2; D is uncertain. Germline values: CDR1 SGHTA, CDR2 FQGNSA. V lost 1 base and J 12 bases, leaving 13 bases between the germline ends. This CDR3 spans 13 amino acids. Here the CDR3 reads CASSLGISRAQYF. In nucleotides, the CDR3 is TGTGCCAGCAGCTTAGGGATAAGTCGGGCTCAGTACTTC.

CDR3 DNA sequence: TGCAGCGTTGTCATGGGGGCCGGCGAGCAGTACTTC. It is translated as CSVVMGAGEQYF. The rearrangement joins TRBV29-1 to TRBJ2-7; D is perhaps TRBD1 (6 bases). Germline CDR1 is SQVTM and CDR2 is ANQGSEA. The CDR3 loop spans 12 amino acids. V lost 4 bases and J lost 6, with 13 bases in between.

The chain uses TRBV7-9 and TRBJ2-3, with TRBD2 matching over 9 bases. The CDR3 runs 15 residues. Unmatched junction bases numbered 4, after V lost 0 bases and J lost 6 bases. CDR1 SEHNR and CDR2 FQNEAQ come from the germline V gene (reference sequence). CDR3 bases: TGTGCCAGCAGCTTAGCGCGGGAGGGGGCGGATACGCAGTATTTT. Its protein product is CASSLAREGADTQYF.

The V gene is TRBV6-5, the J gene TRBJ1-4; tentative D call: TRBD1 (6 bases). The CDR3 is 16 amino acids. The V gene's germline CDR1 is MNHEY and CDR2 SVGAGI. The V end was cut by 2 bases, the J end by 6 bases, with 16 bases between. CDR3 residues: CASSYGTSLGDEKLFF. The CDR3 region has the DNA TGTGCCAGCAGTTACGGGACATCCTTGGGGGATGAAAAACTGTTTTTT.

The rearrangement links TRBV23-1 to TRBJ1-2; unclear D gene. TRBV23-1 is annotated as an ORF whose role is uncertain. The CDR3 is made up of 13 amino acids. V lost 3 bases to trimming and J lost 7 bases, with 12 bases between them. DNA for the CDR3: TGCGCCAGCAGTCATGGGTGGTACAGTGGCTACACCTTC. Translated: CASSHGWYSGYTF.

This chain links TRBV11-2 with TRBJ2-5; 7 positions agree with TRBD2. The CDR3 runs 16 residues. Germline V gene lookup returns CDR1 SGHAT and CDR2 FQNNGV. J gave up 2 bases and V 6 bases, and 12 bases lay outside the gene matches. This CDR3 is CASRPAGSGLQETQYF. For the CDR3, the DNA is TGTGCCAGCAGACCTGCGGGTAGCGGGTTACAAGAGACCCAGTACTTC.

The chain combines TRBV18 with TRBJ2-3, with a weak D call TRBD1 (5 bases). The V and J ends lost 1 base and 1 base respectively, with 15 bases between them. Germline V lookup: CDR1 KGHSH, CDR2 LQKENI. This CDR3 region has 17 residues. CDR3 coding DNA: TGTGCCAGCTCACCACGGTCGAAGGGGTCTGGCACAGATACGCAGTATTTT. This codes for CASSPRSKGSGTDTQYF. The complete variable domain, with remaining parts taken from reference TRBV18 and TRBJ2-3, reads NAGVMQNPRHLVRRRGQEARLRCSPMKGHSHVYWYRQLPEEGLKFMVYLQKENIIDESGMPKERFSAEFPKEGPSILRIQQVVRGDSAAYFCASSPRSKGSGTDTQYFGPGTRLTVL.

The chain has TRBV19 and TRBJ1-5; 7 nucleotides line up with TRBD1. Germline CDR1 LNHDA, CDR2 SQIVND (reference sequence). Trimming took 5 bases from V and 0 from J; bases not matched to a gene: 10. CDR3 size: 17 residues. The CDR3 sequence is CASSSTSGTDSNQPQHF. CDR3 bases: TGTGCCAGTAGTTCTACTTCCGGGACAGATAGCAATCAGCCCCAGCATTTT.

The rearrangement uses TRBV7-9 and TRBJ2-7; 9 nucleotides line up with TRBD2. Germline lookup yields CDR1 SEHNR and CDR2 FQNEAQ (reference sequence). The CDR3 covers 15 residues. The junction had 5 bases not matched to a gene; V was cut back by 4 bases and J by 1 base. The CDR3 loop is CASSSRTSASYEQYF. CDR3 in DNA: TGTGCCAGCAGCTCCCGGACTAGCGCGTCCTACGAGCAGTACTTC. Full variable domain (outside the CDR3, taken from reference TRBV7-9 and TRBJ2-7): DTGVSQNPRHKITKRGQNVTFRCDPISEHNRLYWYRQTLGQGPEFLTYFQNEAQLEKSRLLSDRFSAERPKGSFSTLEIQRTEQGDSAMYLCASSSRTSASYEQYFGPGTRLTVT.